What follows describes a single TCR beta chain. The antigen remains undetermined. The entry originates in a study of T-cell reconstitution after alpha-beta-depleted transplantation in children. Notes on the study in general: T-cell counts and diversity at one year post-transplant came mainly from newly produced T cells. The study reportedly traced alpha-beta T cells about two months after transplant to several hundred expanded graft clones.

Germline V lookup: CDR1 DFQATT, CDR2 SNEGSKA (reference sequence). The CDR3 consists of 15 residues. V trimming: 4 bases; J trimming: 0 bases; junction bases outside the gene matches: 5. Preparation of the TCRbeta library used unique molecular identifiers. TCRdb used MiXCR to reprocess the PCR reads, holding one entry per CDR3 protein. Of around 960,000 distinct CDR3 sequences in the sample, 25% to 30% are singletons; the top ten hold over 25%. The sequence derives from a boy under two years old who had a stem cell transplant for SCID, so the T cells may come from the graft donor. This chain uses TRBV20-1 with TRBJ2-7; 11 positions agree with TRBD1. The sample was PBMCs, mostly from graft donor cells, taken 360 days after TCRalphabeta/CD19-depleted stem cell transplant. CDR3 sequence: CSANSGTGGSYEQYF. CDR3 sequence (DNA): TGCAGTGCTAACAGTGGGACAGGGGGCTCCTACGAGCAGTACTTC.